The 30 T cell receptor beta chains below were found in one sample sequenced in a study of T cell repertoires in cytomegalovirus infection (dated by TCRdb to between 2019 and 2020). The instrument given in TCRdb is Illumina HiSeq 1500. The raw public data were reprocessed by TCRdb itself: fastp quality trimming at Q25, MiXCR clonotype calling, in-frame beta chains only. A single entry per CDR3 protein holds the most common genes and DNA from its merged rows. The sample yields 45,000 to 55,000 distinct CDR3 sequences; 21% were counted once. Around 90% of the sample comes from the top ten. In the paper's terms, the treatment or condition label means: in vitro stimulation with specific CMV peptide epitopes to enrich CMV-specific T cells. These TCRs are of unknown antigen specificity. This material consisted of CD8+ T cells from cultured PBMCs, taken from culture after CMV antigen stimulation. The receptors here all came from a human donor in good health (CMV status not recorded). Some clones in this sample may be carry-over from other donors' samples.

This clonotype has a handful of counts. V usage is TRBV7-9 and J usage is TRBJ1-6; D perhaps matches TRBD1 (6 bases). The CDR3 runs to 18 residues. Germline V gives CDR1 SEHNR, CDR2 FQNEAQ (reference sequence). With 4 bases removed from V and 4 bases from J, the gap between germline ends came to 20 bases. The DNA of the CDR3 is TGTGCCAGCAGCTCCGGCACGGGACACGGGAGTTATAATTCACCCCTCCACTTT. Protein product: CASSSGTGHGSYNSPLHF. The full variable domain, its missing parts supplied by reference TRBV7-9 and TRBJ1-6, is DTGVSQNPRHKITKRGQNVTFRCDPISEHNRLYWYRQTLGQGPEFLTYFQNEAQLEKSRLLSDRFSAERPKGSFSTLEIQRTEQGDSAMYLCASSSGTGHGSYNSPLHFGNGTRLTVT.

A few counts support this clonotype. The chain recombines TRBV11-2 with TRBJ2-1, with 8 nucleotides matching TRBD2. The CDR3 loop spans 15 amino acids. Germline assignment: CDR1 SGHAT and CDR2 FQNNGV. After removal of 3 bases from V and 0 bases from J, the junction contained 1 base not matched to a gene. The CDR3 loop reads CASSLGTSSYNEQFF. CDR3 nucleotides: TGTGCCAGCAGCTTGGGGACTAGCTCCTACAATGAGCAGTTCTTC.

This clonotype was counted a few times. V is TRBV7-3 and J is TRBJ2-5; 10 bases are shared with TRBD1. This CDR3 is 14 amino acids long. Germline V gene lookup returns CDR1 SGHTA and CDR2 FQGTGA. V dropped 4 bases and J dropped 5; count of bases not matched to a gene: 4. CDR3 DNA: TGTGCCAGCAGCTCGACAGGGGGCGGGGAGACCCAGTACTTC. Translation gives CASSSTGGGETQYF.

The CDR3 region is CASSPRTGVKTTQYF. The CDR3 DNA reads as TGTGCCAGCAGCCCGAGGACAGGGGTAAAGACCACCCAGTACTTC. The chain employs TRBV7-6 and TRBJ2-5, with TRBD1 matching 9 bases. The CDR3 runs 15 residues. Germline CDR1 reads SGHVS; CDR2 reads FNYEAQ. With V trimmed by 5 bases and J by 8 bases, 12 bases remained unmatched.

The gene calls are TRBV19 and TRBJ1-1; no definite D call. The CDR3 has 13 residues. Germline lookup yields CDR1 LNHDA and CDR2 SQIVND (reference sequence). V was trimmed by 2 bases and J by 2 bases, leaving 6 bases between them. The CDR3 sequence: CASSIPGNTEAFF. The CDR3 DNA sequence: TGTGCCAGTAGTATACCGGGAAACACTGAAGCTTTCTTT.

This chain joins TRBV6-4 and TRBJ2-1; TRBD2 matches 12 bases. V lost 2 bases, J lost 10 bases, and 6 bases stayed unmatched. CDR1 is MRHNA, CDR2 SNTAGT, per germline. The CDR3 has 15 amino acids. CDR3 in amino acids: CASSDASGGAEEQFF. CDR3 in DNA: TGTGCCAGCAGTGACGCTAGCGGGGGGGCAGAGGAGCAGTTCTTC.

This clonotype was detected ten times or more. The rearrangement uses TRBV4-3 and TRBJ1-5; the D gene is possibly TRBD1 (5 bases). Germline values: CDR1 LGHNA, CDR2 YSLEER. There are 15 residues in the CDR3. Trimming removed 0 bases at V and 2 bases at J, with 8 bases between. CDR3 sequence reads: CASSQDVRGNQPQHF. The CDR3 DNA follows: TGCGCCAGCAGCCAAGATGTCAGGGGCAATCAGCCCCAGCATTTT.

CDR3: CASSGQNYEQYF. The CDR3 coding sequence is TGTGCCAGCAGCGGACAGAACTACGAGCAGTACTTC. V gene TRBV27 combines with J gene TRBJ2-7; a weak D match, TRBD1 (6 bases). This CDR3 is 12 amino acids long. Trimming left V 6 bases short and J 3 bases short, with 9 bases between. Germline V gene data show CDR1 as MNHEY and CDR2 as SMNVEV (reference sequence).

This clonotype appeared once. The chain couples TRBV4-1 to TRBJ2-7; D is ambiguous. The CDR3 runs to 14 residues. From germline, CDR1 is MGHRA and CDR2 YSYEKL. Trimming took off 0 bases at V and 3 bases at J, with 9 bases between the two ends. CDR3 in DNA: TGCGCCAGCAGCCAAGAGGGCAGAAACTACGAGCAGTACTTC. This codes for CASSQEGRNYEQYF.

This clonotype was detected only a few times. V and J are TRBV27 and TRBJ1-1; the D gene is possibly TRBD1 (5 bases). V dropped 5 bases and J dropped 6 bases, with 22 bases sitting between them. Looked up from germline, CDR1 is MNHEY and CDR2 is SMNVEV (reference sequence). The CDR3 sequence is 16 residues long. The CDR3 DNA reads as TGTGCCAGCAGTCCCCTGCCGGGGCAGCCCGCGGCTGAAGCTTTCTTT. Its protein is CASSPLPGQPAAEAFF.

The CDR3 DNA follows: TGTGCCATCACACTTCGACAGGGGGCGTCCTACAATGAGCAGTTCTTC. Its protein product is CAITLRQGASYNEQFF. The chain is built from TRBV7-3 and TRBJ2-1; 10 bases match TRBD1. The V segment lost 10 bases and the J segment 1 base; nucleotides outside the gene matches: 10. This CDR3 contains 16 residues. Germline CDR1 is SGHTA and CDR2 is FQGTGA.

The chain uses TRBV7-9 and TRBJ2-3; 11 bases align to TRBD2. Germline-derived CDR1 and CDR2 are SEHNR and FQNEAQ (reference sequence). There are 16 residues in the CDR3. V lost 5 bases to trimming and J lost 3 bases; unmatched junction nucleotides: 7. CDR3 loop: CASSPPTSGTTDTQYF. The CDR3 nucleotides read TGTGCCAGCAGCCCACCGACTAGCGGGACGACAGATACGCAGTATTTT.

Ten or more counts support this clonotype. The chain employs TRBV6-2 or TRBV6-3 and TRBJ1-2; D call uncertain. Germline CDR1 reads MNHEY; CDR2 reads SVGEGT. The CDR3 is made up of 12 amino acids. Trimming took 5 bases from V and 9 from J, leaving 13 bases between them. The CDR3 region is CASSADDKSYTF. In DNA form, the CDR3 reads TGTGCCAGCAGTGCAGACGACAAGAGCTACACCTTC.

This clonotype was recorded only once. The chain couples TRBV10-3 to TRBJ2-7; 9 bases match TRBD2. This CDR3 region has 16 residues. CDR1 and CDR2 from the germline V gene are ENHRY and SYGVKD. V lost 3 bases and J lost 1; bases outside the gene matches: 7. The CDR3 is CAISDPVSGSSYEQYF. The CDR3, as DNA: TGTGCCATCAGTGACCCGGTTAGCGGGAGTTCCTACGAGCAGTACTTC.

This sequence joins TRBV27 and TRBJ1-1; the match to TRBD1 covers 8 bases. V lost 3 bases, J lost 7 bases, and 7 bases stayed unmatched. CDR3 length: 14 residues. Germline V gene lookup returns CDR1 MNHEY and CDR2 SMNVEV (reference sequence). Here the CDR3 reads CASSFRQGLNEAFF. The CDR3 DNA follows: TGTGCCAGCAGTTTCCGACAGGGGCTTAATGAAGCTTTCTTT.

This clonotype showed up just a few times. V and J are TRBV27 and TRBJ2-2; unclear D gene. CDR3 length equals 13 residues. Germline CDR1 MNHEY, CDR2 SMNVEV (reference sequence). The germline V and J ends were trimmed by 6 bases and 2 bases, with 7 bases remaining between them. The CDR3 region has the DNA TGTGCCAGCAGCCCCCCCAACACCGGGGAGCTGTTTTTT. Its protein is CASSPPNTGELFF.

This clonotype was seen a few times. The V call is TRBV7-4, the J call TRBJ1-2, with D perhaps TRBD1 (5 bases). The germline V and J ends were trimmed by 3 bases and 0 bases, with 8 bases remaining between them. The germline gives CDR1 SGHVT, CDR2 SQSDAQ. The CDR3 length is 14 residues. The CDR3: CASSLGLANYGYTF. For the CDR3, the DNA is TGTGCCAGCAGCTTGGGGCTCGCTAACTATGGCTACACCTTC.

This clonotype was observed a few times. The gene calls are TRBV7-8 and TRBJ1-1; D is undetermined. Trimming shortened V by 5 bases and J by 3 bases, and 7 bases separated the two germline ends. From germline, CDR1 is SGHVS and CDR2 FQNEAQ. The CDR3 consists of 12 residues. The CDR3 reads CASSQTYTEAFF. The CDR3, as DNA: TGTGCCAGCAGCCAAACGTACACTGAAGCTTTCTTT.

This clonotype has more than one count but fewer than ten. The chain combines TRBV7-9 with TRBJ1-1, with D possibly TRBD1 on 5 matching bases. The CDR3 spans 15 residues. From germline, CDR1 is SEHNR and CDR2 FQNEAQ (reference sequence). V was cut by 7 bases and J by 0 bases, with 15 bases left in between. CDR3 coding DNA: TGTGCCAGCAAATTAACTGCGGGGGTGAACACTGAAGCTTTCTTT. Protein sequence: CASKLTAGVNTEAFF.

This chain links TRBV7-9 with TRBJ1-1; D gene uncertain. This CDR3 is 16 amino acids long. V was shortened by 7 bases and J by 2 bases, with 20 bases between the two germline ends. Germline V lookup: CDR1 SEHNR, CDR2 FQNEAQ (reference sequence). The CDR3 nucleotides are TGTGCCAGCAACCCCGGGCGGCCGGCGGAAAACACTGAAGCTTTCTTT. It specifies CASNPGRPAENTEAFF. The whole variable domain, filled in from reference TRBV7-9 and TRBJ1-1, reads DTGVSQNPRHKITKRGQNVTFRCDPISEHNRLYWYRQTLGQGPEFLTYFQNEAQLEKSRLLSDRFSAERPKGSFSTLEIQRTEQGDSAMYLCASNPGRPAENTEAFFGQGTRLTVV.

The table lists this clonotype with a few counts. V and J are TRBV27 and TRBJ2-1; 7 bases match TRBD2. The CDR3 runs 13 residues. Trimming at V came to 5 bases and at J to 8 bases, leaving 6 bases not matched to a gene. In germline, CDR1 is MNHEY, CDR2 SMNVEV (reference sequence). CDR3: CASSRREFDEQFF. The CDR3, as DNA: TGTGCCAGCAGTCGGCGGGAGTTCGATGAGCAGTTCTTC.

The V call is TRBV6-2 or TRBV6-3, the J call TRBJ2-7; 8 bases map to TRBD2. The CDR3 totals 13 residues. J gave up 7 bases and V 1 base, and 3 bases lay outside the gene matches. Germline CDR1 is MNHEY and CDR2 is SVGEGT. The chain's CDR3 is CASSYLTGGEQYF. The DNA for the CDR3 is TGTGCCAGCAGTTACTTAACGGGAGGGGAGCAGTACTTC.

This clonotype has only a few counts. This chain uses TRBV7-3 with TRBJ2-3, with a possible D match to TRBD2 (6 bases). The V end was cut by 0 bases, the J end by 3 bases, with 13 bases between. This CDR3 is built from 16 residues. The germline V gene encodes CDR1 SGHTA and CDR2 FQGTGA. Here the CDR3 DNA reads TGTGCCAGCAGCTTAACCGGGAGCCACCGGACAGATACGCAGTATTTT. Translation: CASSLTGSHRTDTQYF.

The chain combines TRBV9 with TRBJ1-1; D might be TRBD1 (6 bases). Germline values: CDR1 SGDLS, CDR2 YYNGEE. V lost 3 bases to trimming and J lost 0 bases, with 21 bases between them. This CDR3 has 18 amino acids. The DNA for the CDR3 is TGTGCCAGCAGCGACCCCATCGAAGGGGGGACTATGAACACTGAAGCTTTCTTT. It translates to CASSDPIEGGTMNTEAFF.

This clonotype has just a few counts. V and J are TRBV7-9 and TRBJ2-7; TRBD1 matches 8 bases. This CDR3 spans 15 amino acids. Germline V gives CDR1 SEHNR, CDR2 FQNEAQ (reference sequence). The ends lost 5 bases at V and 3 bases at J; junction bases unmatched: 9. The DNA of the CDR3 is TGTGCCAGCAGCGAACGGGACAGGCTCATCTACGAGCAGTACTTC. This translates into CASSERDRLIYEQYF.

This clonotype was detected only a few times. The CDR3 sequence: CASSVKSGSFREQYF. For the CDR3, the DNA is TGTGCCAGCAGCGTAAAAAGCGGGAGTTTTCGGGAGCAGTACTTC. This chain connects TRBV9 to TRBJ2-7, with TRBD2 identical over 8 bases. With 1 base clipped from V and 7 bases from J, the junction kept 10 bases outside the gene matches. CDR1 and CDR2 (germline): SGDLS, YYNGEE. The CDR3 consists of 15 residues.

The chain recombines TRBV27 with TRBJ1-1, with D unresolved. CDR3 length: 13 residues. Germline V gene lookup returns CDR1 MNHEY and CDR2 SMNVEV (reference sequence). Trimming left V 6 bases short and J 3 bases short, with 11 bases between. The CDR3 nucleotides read TGTGCCAGCAGCCCGGGGAGCTACACTGAAGCTTTCTTT. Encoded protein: CASSPGSYTEAFF.

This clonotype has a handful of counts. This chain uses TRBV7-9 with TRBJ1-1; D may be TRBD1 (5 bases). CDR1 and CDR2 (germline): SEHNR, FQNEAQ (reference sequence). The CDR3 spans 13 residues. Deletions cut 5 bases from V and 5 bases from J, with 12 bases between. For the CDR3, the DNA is TGTGCCAGCAGCCCGAACGGGGGTACTGAAGCTTTCTTT. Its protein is CASSPNGGTEAFF.

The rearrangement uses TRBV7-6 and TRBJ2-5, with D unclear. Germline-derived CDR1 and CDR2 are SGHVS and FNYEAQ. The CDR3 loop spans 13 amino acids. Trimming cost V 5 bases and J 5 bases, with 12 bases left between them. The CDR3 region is CASSPSLPETQYF. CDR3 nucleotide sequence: TGTGCCAGCAGCCCATCTCTCCCGGAGACCCAGTACTTC. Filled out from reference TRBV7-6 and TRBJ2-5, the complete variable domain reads GAGVSQSPRYKVTKRGQDVALRCDPISGHVSLYWYRQALGQGPEFLTYFNYEAQQDKSGLPNDRFSAERPEGSISTLTIQRTEQRDSAMYRCASSPSLPETQYFGPGTRLLVL.

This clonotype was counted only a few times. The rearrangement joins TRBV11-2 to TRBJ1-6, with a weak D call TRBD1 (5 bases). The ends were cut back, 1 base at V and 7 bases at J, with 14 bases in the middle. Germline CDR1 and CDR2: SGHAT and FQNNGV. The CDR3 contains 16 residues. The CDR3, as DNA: TGTGCCAGCAGCTTAGTTCAGGGCCGAAGGAATTCACCCCTCCACTTT. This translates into CASSLVQGRRNSPLHF.